A selection of T cell receptor beta chains follows, all from one sample in a study of cytomegalovirus exposure and HLA in healthy donors. Profiling relied on immunoSEQ multiplex PCR, and the TCRdb table lists in-frame clones only, not all of them. The sample lists about 220,000 clones, 80% to 90% seen once, with roughly 3% in the top ten. Sequenced material: PBMCs. These receptors were taken from a woman aged 18 to 35 in good health and CMV-seronegative. Each CDR3 is given with its conserved first and last residue. The order of the fields is J gene, D gene, V gene, CDR3 DNA, CDR3 protein. The D gene is left open where the match is weak.

TRBJ2-5	TRBD2	TRBV5-1	TGCGCCAGCAGCCCAGACGGACTAGCGGGAGAGACCCAGTACTTC	CASSPDGLAGETQYF
TRBJ1-2	-	TRBV27	TGTGCCAGCAGTTTATGGGCAGGGGATTATGGCTACACCTTC	CASSLWAGDYGYTF
TRBJ2-1	-	TRBV7-8	TGTGCCAGCAGTTCGCCCGGGGACTCCACATACAATGAGCAGTTCTTC	CASSSPGDSTYNEQFF
TRBJ2-7	TRBD2	TRBV27	TGTGCCAGCAGTTCCCTAGCGGGAGAAACCTACGAGCAGTACTTC	CASSSLAGETYEQYF
TRBJ2-7	-	TRBV7-2	TGTGCCAGCAGCTGGACAACCTACGAGCAGTACTTC	CASSWTTYEQYF
TRBJ1-1	-	TRBV7-2	TGTGCCAGCAGCGTCTTGGGCTGGAACACTGAAGCTTTCTTT	CASSVLGWNTEAFF
TRBJ2-3	TRBD2	TRBV19	TGTGCCAGTAGTTTAGCGGGAGTAGATACGCAGTATTTT	CASSLAGVDTQYF
TRBJ2-7	TRBD2	TRBV4-2	TGTGCCAGCAGCCAAGGTCCGCGGGAGGTCTACGAGCAGTACTTC	CASSQGPREVYEQYF
TRBJ1-2	-	TRBV29-1	TGCAGCGTCAACCCCTACGAAGTTGGCTACACCTTC	CSVNPYEVGYTF
TRBJ2-1	TRBD2	TRBV27	TGTGCCAGCAGTTTACGGACTAGCGCCTACAATGAGCAGTTCTTC	CASSLRTSAYNEQFF
TRBJ2-2	TRBD2	TRBV2	TGTGCCAGCAGTGGGCGGGAGGGCTACACCGGGGAGCTGTTTTTT	CASSGREGYTGELFF